These 27 T cell receptor beta chains were all obtained from the same sample, sequenced in a study of Ad26.COV2.S vaccination and SARS-CoV-2 variants. Produced via immunoSEQ multiplex PCR; TCRdb's table is partial and in-frame only. This sample has 300,000 to 350,000 clones; around 89% occur once, and the top ten carry around 4.5%. Documented treatment: some 20 received Ad26.COV2.S at low or high dose, single or two shots; 5 received placebo; per-sample allocation not given. Samples analyzed were those drawn on day 63 after the first vaccine or placebo injection. Sequencing was performed on peripheral blood, taken in a trial of Ad26.COV2.S vaccine versus placebo. The receptors stem from a person between 18 and 65 years old who received the Ad26.COV2.S COVID-19 vaccine or a placebo.

The genes are TRBV18 and TRBJ2-1; tentative D call: TRBD1 (5 bases). The V gene's germline CDR1 is KGHSH and CDR2 LQKENI. V was trimmed by 3 bases and J by 5 bases, leaving 11 bases between them. The CDR3 is made up of 14 amino acids. As DNA, the CDR3 is TGTGCCAGCTCACCGCAGGGATCCCACAATGAGCAGTTCTTC. This codes for CASSPQGSHNEQFF.

This chain connects TRBV29-1 to TRBJ1-2; D possibly corresponds to TRBD1 (5 bases). This CDR3 has 14 residues. Germline-derived CDR1 and CDR2 are SQVTM and ANQGSEA. V was cut by 7 bases and J by 0 bases, with 15 bases left in between. The CDR3 DNA follows: TGCAGCGCCAACCTCGGGGCGGCTAACTATGGCTACACCTTC. It codes for CSANLGAANYGYTF.

The chain is built from TRBV5-6 and TRBJ2-4; D tentatively fits TRBD1 or TRBD2 (5 bases each). V was clipped by 0 bases and J by 3 bases, with 10 bases between them. The germline V gene encodes CDR1 SGHDT and CDR2 YYEEEE. This CDR3 has 15 residues. The CDR3 nucleotides read TGTGCCAGCAGCTTGGGGGGGACGTACAAAAACATTCAGTACTTC. This encodes CASSLGGTYKNIQYF.

This clone showed up just once. This chain links TRBV7-2 with TRBJ1-2, with D maybe TRBD1 (5 bases). The V gene's germline CDR1 is SGHTA and CDR2 FQGNSA. Trimming pared 1 base from V and 4 bases from J, leaving 19 bases between. CDR3 length: 17 residues. CDR3 sequence (DNA): TGTGCCAGCAGCTTAGTGGGGGTCCCTCGGGACCGCTATGGCTACACCTTC. Its translation is CASSLVGVPRDRYGYTF.

The V and J genes are TRBV6-6 and TRBJ1-1; the D is unclear. Germline V gives CDR1 MNHNY, CDR2 SVGAGI (reference sequence). The V and J ends lost 0 bases and 5 bases respectively, with 13 bases between them. The CDR3 runs to 15 residues. CDR3 in DNA: TGTGCCAGCAGTTACTCGAGGTTTCAAGGAACTGAAGCTTTCTTT. This translates into CASSYSRFQGTEAFF.

The chain recombines TRBV19 with TRBJ1-2; 7 positions agree with TRBD1. The V and J ends lost 1 base and 5 bases, in that order; junction bases with no gene match: 7. The CDR3 is 15 residues long. Per germline, CDR1 LNHDA and CDR2 SQIVND (reference sequence). For the CDR3, the DNA is TGTGCCAGTAGTATAGCGACGTCGACAGGGTATGGCTACACCTTC. This codes for CASSIATSTGYGYTF.

This clone was seen only a few times. The J gene is TRBJ1-5, the V gene TRBV6-5, with TRBD1 identical over 7 bases. CDR1 is MNHEY and CDR2 is SVGAGI in the germline V gene. Trimming took 6 bases from V and 5 from J; bases not matched to a gene: 4. The CDR3 covers 13 residues. As DNA, the CDR3 is TGTGCCAGCAGGCGGGACAGCCATCAGCCCCAGCATTTT. Translation gives CASRRDSHQPQHF.

The chain recombines TRBV5-4 with TRBJ2-5, with TRBD1 matching 8 bases. This CDR3 has 14 amino acids. J gave up 5 bases and V 3 bases, and 6 bases lay outside the gene matches. The germline V gene encodes CDR1 SGHNT and CDR2 YYREEE (reference sequence). CDR3 sequence reads: CASSSSTGGETQYF. DNA for the CDR3: TGTGCCAGCAGCTCCTCTACAGGGGGTGAGACCCAGTACTTC.

This sequence joins TRBV29-1 and TRBJ1-2; a possible D gene is TRBD1 (5 bases). V was pared by 3 bases and J by 4 bases, with 12 bases between. The CDR3 loop spans 13 amino acids. CDR1 is SQVTM, CDR2 ANQGSEA, per germline. The CDR3 spells CSVDRAGGYGYTF. The CDR3 region has the DNA TGCAGCGTTGACAGGGCGGGTGGCTATGGCTACACCTTC.

V and J are TRBV28 and TRBJ1-2; D call uncertain. Germline-derived CDR1 and CDR2 are MDHEN and SYDVKM. The CDR3 spans 13 residues. V lost 3 bases to trimming and J lost 5 bases, with 10 bases between them. The CDR3 nucleotides are TGTGCCAGCAGTTTCCGAGATATTTATGGCTACACCTTC. This sequence encodes CASSFRDIYGYTF.

The V and J genes are TRBV5-1 and TRBJ1-4, with a tentative D call TRBD1 (6 bases). V was cut by 0 bases and J by 7 bases, with 13 bases left in between. Germline V gives CDR1 SGHRS, CDR2 YFSETQ. The CDR3 contains 15 residues. The DNA of the CDR3 is TGCGCCAGCAGCTTGGGTTCGGGGGCGGGTGAAAAACTGTTTTTT. Its translation: CASSLGSGAGEKLFF.

The V call is TRBV4-3, the J call TRBJ1-5, with 7 bases fitting TRBD1. This CDR3 has 17 amino acids. Trimming at V came to 2 bases and at J to 5 bases, leaving 12 bases not matched to a gene. The germline V gene has CDR1 LGHNA and CDR2 YSLEER. CDR3 bases: TGCGCCAGCAGCCAAATTTTGTGGGGACAGTTCGATCAGCCCCAGCATTTT. This gives the protein CASSQILWGQFDQPQHF.

This clone appeared a single time. CDR3 loop: CSVGQPYEQYF. CDR3 sequence (DNA): TGCAGCGTTGGACAGCCCTACGAGCAGTACTTC. The V gene is TRBV29-1, the J gene TRBJ2-7; a possible D gene is TRBD1 (5 bases). The V end lost 4 bases, the J end lost 2 bases, and 6 bases lay between the germline ends. The CDR3 spans 11 residues. Germline CDR1 is SQVTM and CDR2 is ANQGSEA.

This chain connects TRBV5-1 to TRBJ1-4; TRBD1 matches 7 bases. From germline, CDR1 is SGHRS and CDR2 YFSETQ. J was trimmed by 5 bases and V by 0 bases; bases with no gene match: 7. The CDR3 consists of 16 residues. In DNA, the CDR3 is TGCGCCAGCAGCTTGGCCGTGGGACAGAGAAATGAAAAACTGTTTTTT. Its translation: CASSLAVGQRNEKLFF.

The chain employs TRBV19 and TRBJ1-4, with TRBD1 as a possible D gene (6 bases). This CDR3 has 15 residues. In germline, CDR1 is LNHDA, CDR2 SQIVND (reference sequence). V lost 0 bases and J lost 6, with 11 bases in between. In DNA form, the CDR3 reads TGTGCCAGTAGTATAGAAGAAAGGACAGATGAAAAACTGTTTTTT. It specifies CASSIEERTDEKLFF.

The chain is built from TRBV9 and TRBJ2-7, with D unclear. The V end lost 4 bases, the J end lost 3 bases, and 14 bases lay between the germline ends. Germline CDR1 reads SGDLS; CDR2 reads YYNGEE. The CDR3 is made up of 14 amino acids. In nucleotides, the CDR3 is TGTGCCAGCAGCCCCCAGGCCAGGAGCTACGAGCAGTACTTC. Translated, it gives CASSPQARSYEQYF.

This clone has just one count. The chain has TRBV7-2 and TRBJ2-2; D is perhaps TRBD2 (6 bases). CDR3 length: 16 residues. Looked up from germline, CDR1 is SGHTA and CDR2 is FQGNSA. V was shortened by 1 base and J by 3 bases, with 12 bases between the two germline ends. CDR3 bases: TGTGCCAGCAGCTTAGGTCTTAGCGGAGACACCGGGGAGCTGTTTTTT. Protein product: CASSLGLSGDTGELFF.

V and J are TRBV7-9 and TRBJ2-1; D uncertain. The CDR3 sequence is 16 residues long. Per germline, CDR1 SEHNR and CDR2 FQNEAQ (reference sequence). V shed 5 bases and J shed 0 bases, with 14 bases lying between them. Written as DNA, the CDR3 is TGTGCCAGCAGCCCATCCTCGGGCGCCTCCTACAATGAGCAGTTCTTC. Protein: CASSPSSGASYNEQFF.

This chain joins TRBV7-9 and TRBJ2-1; tentatively, D is TRBD1 (6 bases). The V end lost 4 bases, the J end lost 8 bases, and 15 bases lay between the germline ends. The CDR3 sequence is 14 residues long. CDR1 is SEHNR, CDR2 FQNEAQ, per germline (reference sequence). In DNA, the CDR3 is TGTGCCAGCAGCTCCCGGGACAAATTCGATGAGCAGTTCTTC. Translation: CASSSRDKFDEQFF.

This clone has a single count. CDR3 region: CASSLTSGWFGEQYF. The CDR3 region has the DNA TGTGCCAGCAGTTTAACGTCAGGGTGGTTCGGCGAGCAGTACTTC. The chain uses TRBV27 and TRBJ2-7, with D possibly being TRBD1 (5 bases). V lost 2 bases, J lost 6 bases, and 17 bases lay in between. The CDR3 loop spans 15 amino acids. CDR1 and CDR2 (germline): MNHEY, SMNVEV (reference sequence).

The chain carries TRBV4-2 and TRBJ2-2; D call uncertain. The CDR3 spans 16 residues. The germline V gene has CDR1 LGHNA and CDR2 YNFKEQ. V lost 0 bases and J 0 bases, leaving 8 bases between the germline ends. CDR3 protein: CASSQDRQTNTGELFF. The CDR3 nucleotides are TGTGCCAGCAGCCAAGACAGGCAAACGAACACCGGGGAGCTGTTTTTT.

The chain has TRBV12-3 or TRBV12-4 and TRBJ1-5; D is undetermined. V was clipped by 6 bases and J by 1 base, with 7 bases between them. This CDR3 spans 13 amino acids. DNA of the CDR3: TGTGCCAGCAGCCACGACAGCAATCAGCCCCAGCATTTT. This sequence encodes CASSHDSNQPQHF.

The V and J genes are TRBV4-1 and TRBJ2-7; 9 bases align to TRBD1. This CDR3 contains 15 residues. Trimming cost V 7 bases and J 2 bases; bases outside gene matches: 9. Germline V gives CDR1 MGHRA, CDR2 YSYEKL. CDR3 nucleotides: TGCGCCAGCAAATTAGGGACAGGGATAGCCTACGAGCAGTACTTC. Protein sequence: CASKLGTGIAYEQYF.

This clone was detected once. The V and J genes are TRBV28 and TRBJ1-4; D not certain. Germline CDR1 reads MDHEN; CDR2 reads SYDVKM. The CDR3 sequence is 18 residues long. V was shortened by 5 bases and J by 0 bases, with 19 bases between the two germline ends. As DNA, the CDR3 is TGTGCCAGCAGTCCCTCTTACGTTTTATGGACAACTAATGAAAAACTGTTTTTT. Translated, it gives CASSPSYVLWTTNEKLFF.

The chain employs TRBV28 and TRBJ1-5; weak D call: TRBD1 (5 bases). The CDR3 has 16 residues. V was cut by 1 base and J by 6 bases, with 16 bases left in between. Germline assignment: CDR1 MDHEN and CDR2 SYDVKM. CDR3 sequence (DNA): TGTGCCAGCAGTTTATTAAATTTCAGGGATAGTCAGCCCCAGCATTTT. Translating it yields CASSLLNFRDSQPQHF.

V usage is TRBV12-5 and J usage is TRBJ1-5, with D tentatively TRBD1 (5 bases). Trimming took off 5 bases at V and 4 bases at J, with 12 bases between the two ends. The CDR3 loop spans 14 amino acids. CDR1 is LGHNT, CDR2 FRNRAP, per germline. CDR3 DNA: TGTGCTAGTGGTCTAGGGGTGGCAAATCAGCCCCAGCATTTT. Translation: CASGLGVANQPQHF.

This chain joins TRBV15 and TRBJ2-7; D perhaps matches TRBD1 (6 bases). The CDR3 has 16 amino acids. V lost 1 base and J lost 0, with 13 bases in between. From germline, CDR1 is LNHNV and CDR2 YYDKDF (reference sequence). CDR3 sequence (DNA): TGTGCCACCAGCAGAGGGGGGCGGGCCGCCTCCTACGAGCAGTACTTC. Amino acid sequence: CATSRGGRAASYEQYF.